Listed below are T cell receptor beta chains from one sample, sequenced in a study of cytomegalovirus exposure and HLA in healthy donors. This table comes from immunoSEQ multiplex PCR, and its TCRdb copy is limited to in-frame clones, with some not included. Of approximately 97,000 clones listed, roughly three fifths are singletons. Specimen: PBMCs. These receptors originate from a human donor in good health. The CDR3 runs from the conserved cysteine through the conserved F or W. A D gene is named only where the DNA matches it firmly.

CDR3aa | v_gene | d_gene | j_gene
CASSLRGSDSNQPQHF | TRBV27 | NA | TRBJ1-5
CASSSIAGGPNEQFF | TRBV27 | TRBD2 | TRBJ2-1
CASSLTSGYNEQFF | TRBV5-6 | TRBD2 | TRBJ2-1
CAISDQGGFLNTEAFF | TRBV10-3 | TRBD1 | TRBJ1-1
CASSSPLSTEAFF | TRBV2 | NA | TRBJ1-1
CAWTGKARSYEQYF | TRBV30 | NA | TRBJ2-7
CASSRTDEPQHF | TRBV6-6 | NA | TRBJ1-5
CASSIVAGVGIEQFF | TRBV27 | TRBD2 | TRBJ2-1
CASSFQGGSYEQYF | TRBV11-2 | NA | TRBJ2-7
CASSWLAGGNTQYF | TRBV28 | TRBD2 | TRBJ2-3
CASSGEVLGQASTDTQYF | TRBV9 | TRBD1 | TRBJ2-3
CAWSPPSTYTQYF | TRBV30 | NA | TRBJ2-3
CASSLRGSNEQFF | TRBV5-1 | NA | TRBJ2-1
CVRKTSHGGLAGGPYSYEQYF | TRBV7-5 | NA | TRBJ2-7
CASSNRDLETYEQYF | TRBV6-6 | NA | NA
CASSPTPPGTDTQYF | TRBV9 | NA | TRBJ2-3
CAWSLKGLRGTQYF | TRBV30 | NA | TRBJ2-3
CASSGARLAGGTGGETQYF | TRBV28 | TRBD2 | TRBJ2-5
CASSLLASAGGRLLSEAFF | TRBV11-2 | TRBD1 | TRBJ1-1
CASSAGDFLDEQFF | TRBV27 | NA | TRBJ2-1
CASTPGSMETQYF | TRBV6-4 | NA | TRBJ2-5
CASSFQQETQYF | TRBV5-1 | NA | TRBJ2-5
CASSLGGTGDTQYF | TRBV5-1 | NA | TRBJ2-3
CASRQPGEYTEAFF | TRBV4-2 | NA | TRBJ1-1
CASSPGLWGDYEQYF | TRBV6-6 | TRBD2 | TRBJ2-7
CASSPPGLAGGIQETQYF | TRBV11-2 | TRBD2 | TRBJ2-5
CASSLGATGELFF | TRBV27 | NA | TRBJ2-2
CAWSVSNPGQGKETQYF | TRBV30 | TRBD1 | TRBJ2-5
CASSVQGGSNEKLFF | TRBV25-1 | NA | TRBJ1-4
CASSELGSDYEQYF | TRBV6-1 | NA | TRBJ2-7
CASSYSGQGEQFF | TRBV6-6 | TRBD1 | TRBJ2-1
CASRIGTANTGELFF | TRBV5-1 | TRBD1 | TRBJ2-2
CASSLGQGLPREGYTF | TRBV4-1 | TRBD1 | TRBJ1-2
CASSLRENAYEQYF | TRBV7-9 | NA | TRBJ2-7
CASSLSTTGWRSPLHF | TRBV28 | TRBD1 | TRBJ1-6
CASSLRQGTALLYQETQYF | TRBV7-9 | TRBD1 | TRBJ2-5
CASSQVRANNEQFF | TRBV4-1 | NA | TRBJ2-1
CASSYTTGNQPQHF | TRBV4-2 | NA | TRBJ1-5
CASSDWGVSYEQYF | TRBV6-1 | NA | TRBJ2-7
CASPGTGSYEQYF | TRBV5-8 | TRBD1 | TRBJ2-7
CASSEGTSGSYEQYF | TRBV6-1 | TRBD2 | TRBJ2-7
CASSFHGINQPQHF | TRBV27 | NA | TRBJ1-5